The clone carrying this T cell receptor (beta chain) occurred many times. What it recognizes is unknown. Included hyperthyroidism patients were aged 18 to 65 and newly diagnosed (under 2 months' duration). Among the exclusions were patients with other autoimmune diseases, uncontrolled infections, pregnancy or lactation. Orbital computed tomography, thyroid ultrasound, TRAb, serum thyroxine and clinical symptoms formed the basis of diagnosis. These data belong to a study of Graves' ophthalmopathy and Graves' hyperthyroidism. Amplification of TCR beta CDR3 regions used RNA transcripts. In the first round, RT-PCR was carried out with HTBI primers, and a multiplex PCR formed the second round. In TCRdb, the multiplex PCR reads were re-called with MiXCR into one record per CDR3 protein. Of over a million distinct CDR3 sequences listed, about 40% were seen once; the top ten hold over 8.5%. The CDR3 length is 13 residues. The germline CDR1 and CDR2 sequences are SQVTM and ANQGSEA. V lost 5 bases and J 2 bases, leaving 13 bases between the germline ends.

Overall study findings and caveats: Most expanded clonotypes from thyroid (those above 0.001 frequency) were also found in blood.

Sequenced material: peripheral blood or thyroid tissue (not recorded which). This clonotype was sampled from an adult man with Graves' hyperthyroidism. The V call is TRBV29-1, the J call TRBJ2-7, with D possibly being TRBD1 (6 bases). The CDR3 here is CSVQGRGPYEQYF. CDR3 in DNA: TGCAGCGTTCAAGGCAGGGGCCCCTACGAGCAGTACTTC.